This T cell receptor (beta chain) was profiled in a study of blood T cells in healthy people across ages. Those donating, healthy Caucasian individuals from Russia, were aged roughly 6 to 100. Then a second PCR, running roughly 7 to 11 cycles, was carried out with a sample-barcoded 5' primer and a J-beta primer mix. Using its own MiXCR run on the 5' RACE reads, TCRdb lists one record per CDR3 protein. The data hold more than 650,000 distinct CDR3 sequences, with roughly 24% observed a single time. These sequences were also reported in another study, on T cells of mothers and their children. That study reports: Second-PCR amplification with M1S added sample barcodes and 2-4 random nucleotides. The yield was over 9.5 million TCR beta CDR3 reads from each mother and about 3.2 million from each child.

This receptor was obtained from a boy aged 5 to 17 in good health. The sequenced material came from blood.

The CDR3 DNA sequence: TGTGCCACCGATGGACAGAACTACGAGCAGTACTTC. It encodes CATDGQNYEQYF. The chain joins TRBV28 to TRBJ2-7, with TRBD1 as a possible D gene (6 bases). Per germline, CDR1 MDHEN and CDR2 SYDVKM. The V and J ends lost 10 bases and 3 bases respectively, with 13 bases between them. The length of the CDR3 is 12 residues.